What follows describes a single T cell receptor (beta chain). Two consecutive negative NP/OP PCR tests, clearance, or resolved symptoms defined Cohort 3 recovery. Authors' processing steps: Reference gene primer amplification gave nucleated cell count estimates. Generated by immunoSEQ multiplex PCR, the TCRdb table keeps only in-frame clones and is missing some. V and J calls and clone size are those listed in that table; D and trimming were worked out from the DNA. Here the sample spans 150,000 to 200,000 clones, roughly 88% being singletons. These data come from a study of blood T cell repertoires in COVID-19. Sample: PBMCs or T cells enriched from blood (not recorded which). The sequence came from a young woman who had recovered from COVID-19.

CDR3 sequence: CASSLAAGVYNEQFF. The CDR3 DNA sequence: TGTGCCAGCAGCTTGGCCGCGGGGGTGTACAATGAGCAGTTCTTC. This sequence joins TRBV5-5 and TRBJ2-1; 7 bases match TRBD2. The CDR3 is 15 residues long. The ends lost 0 bases at V and 4 bases at J; junction bases unmatched: 4. Germline-derived CDR1 and CDR2 are SGHKS and YYEKEE (reference sequence).